This entry lists 29 T cell receptor beta chains sequenced from one sample in a study of cytomegalovirus exposure and HLA in healthy donors. A multiplex PCR was run with 60 Vbeta primers and 13 Jbeta primers. The method was immunoSEQ multiplex PCR; TCRdb's version includes in-frame clones alone and lacks a portion of them. The table lists approximately 140,000 clones, around three quarters of them singletons. Specimen: PBMCs. The receptors were gathered from a man in his forties or fifties in good health and CMV-seropositive.

The chain carries TRBV4-1 and TRBJ2-3, with 7 bases that match TRBD2. The junction had 8 bases not matched to a gene; V was cut back by 3 bases and J by 2 bases. The CDR3 loop spans 16 amino acids. Germline V gives CDR1 MGHRA, CDR2 YSYEKL. This chain's CDR3 is CASSQDRDYYTDTQYF. The DNA for the CDR3 is TGCGCCAGCAGCCAGGATAGGGACTACTACACAGATACGCAGTATTTT.

This clone was picked up one time. This rearrangement joins TRBV4-2 to TRBJ1-2; D is uncertain. The CDR3 runs to 15 residues. Germline-derived CDR1 and CDR2 are LGHNA and YNFKEQ. V gave up 0 bases and J gave up 1 base, with 9 bases separating them. The CDR3 is CASSQDFRSNYGYTF. The DNA for the CDR3 is TGTGCCAGCAGCCAAGATTTCCGGAGTAACTATGGCTACACCTTC.

The chain couples TRBV11-2 to TRBJ1-6; 8 bases are shared with TRBD1. Germline V gives CDR1 SGHAT, CDR2 FQNNGV. The CDR3 totals 15 residues. V dropped 1 base and J dropped 7; count of bases not matched to a gene: 3. The CDR3 spells CASSLGTGTNSPLHF. The CDR3 DNA reads as TGTGCCAGCAGCTTAGGGACAGGGACCAATTCACCCCTCCACTTT.

The chain is built from TRBV19 and TRBJ1-5; TRBD1 might be the D (6 bases). The CDR3 sequence is 12 residues long. Per germline, CDR1 LNHDA and CDR2 SQIVND (reference sequence). Between the trimmed V and J ends, which lost 9 bases and 6 bases, there was a span of 12 bases. CDR3 DNA sequence: TGTGCCAGCCGAACAGGGTTTCAGCCCCAGCATTTT. Translation: CASRTGFQPQHF.

In nucleotides, the CDR3 is TGCGCCAGCAGCGTAGGACAGGTCGCACCGACCCAGTACTTC. Protein sequence: CASSVGQVAPTQYF. The V call is TRBV5-1, the J call TRBJ2-5, with 7 nucleotides matching TRBD1. The CDR3 is 14 residues long. The germline CDR1 and CDR2 sequences are SGHRS and YFSETQ. Trimming cost V 4 bases and J 7 bases; bases outside gene matches: 10. Combining the CDR3 with reference TRBV5-1 and TRBJ2-5 gives the whole variable domain KAGVTQTPRYLIKTRGQQVTLSCSPISGHRSVSWYQQTPGQGLQFLFEYFSETQRNKGNFPGRFSGRQFSNSRSEMNVSTLELGDSALYLCASSVGQVAPTQYFGPGTRLLVL.

In DNA, the CDR3 is TGTGCCAGCAGCTTGGAGACAGGGGACACCGGGGAGCTGTTTTTT. Amino acid sequence: CASSLETGDTGELFF. V and J are TRBV5-4 and TRBJ2-2, with TRBD1 identical over 8 bases. The CDR3 is made up of 15 amino acids. Germline CDR1 is SGHNT and CDR2 is YYREEE (reference sequence). Losses at the gene ends were 0 bases for V and 3 bases for J; bases not matched to a gene: 1.

The V gene is TRBV19, the J gene TRBJ2-1, with 7 nucleotides matching TRBD2. The CDR3 sequence is 16 residues long. Germline V CDR1 and CDR2: LNHDA, SQIVND (reference sequence). Unmatched junction bases numbered 9, after V lost 3 bases and J lost 4 bases. The DNA for the CDR3 is TGTGCCAGTAGTATCCCTGTGGGCGGGAGTTACAATGAGCAGTTCTTC. It codes for CASSIPVGGSYNEQFF.

The chain joins TRBV6-5 to TRBJ1-6, with D possibly TRBD1 on 5 matching bases. Trimming removed 7 bases from V and 4 bases from J, with 14 bases in between. Germline V gives CDR1 MNHEY, CDR2 SVGAGI. The CDR3 totals 15 residues. The CDR3 here is CASNPSGVYNSPLHF. The CDR3 nucleotides read TGTGCCAGCAACCCCTCGGGGGTTTATAATTCACCCCTCCACTTT.

A word on this clone: The sample holds other DNA sequences that translate to the same CDR3. The gene calls are TRBV6-5 and TRBJ2-3, with 10 bases that match TRBD2. Trimming at V came to 6 bases and at J to 0 bases, leaving 3 bases not matched to a gene. The CDR3 runs to 15 residues. The germline CDR1 and CDR2 sequences are MNHEY and SVGAGI. CDR3 amino acids: CASSGTSVSTDTQYF. The CDR3 DNA reads as TGTGCCAGCAGCGGGACTAGCGTTAGCACAGATACGCAGTATTTT.

The chain has TRBV2 and TRBJ2-1, with 9 bases aligning to TRBD1. Trimming took 6 bases from V and 7 from J; bases not matched to a gene: 7. The CDR3 runs to 14 residues. CDR1 SNHLY and CDR2 FYNNEI come from the germline V gene. This CDR3 is CASSLGTGWNEQFF. The CDR3 DNA follows: TGTGCCAGCAGCCTCGGGACAGGGTGGAATGAGCAGTTCTTC.

CDR3 protein: CASSYRDSDSYGYTF. CDR3 DNA sequence: TGTGCCAGCAGTTACCGGGACAGCGATTCCTATGGCTACACCTTC. The genes are TRBV5-6 and TRBJ1-2; 7 positions agree with TRBD1. Per the germline V gene, CDR1 is SGHDT and CDR2 is YYEEEE. V gave up 5 bases and J gave up 4 bases; unmatched junction bases: 11. This CDR3 has 15 residues.

The V and J genes are TRBV25-1 and TRBJ2-2, with D uncertain. This CDR3 is built from 15 residues. Trimming removed 4 bases at V and 0 bases at J, with 9 bases between. CDR1 and CDR2 from the germline V gene are MGHDK and SYGVNS. CDR3 residues: CASSGGYPNTGELFF. In nucleotides, the CDR3 is TGTGCCAGCAGTGGAGGATACCCGAACACCGGGGAGCTGTTTTTT. The complete variable domain, with remaining parts taken from reference TRBV25-1 and TRBJ2-2, reads EADIYQTPRYLVIGTGKKITLECSQTMGHDKMYWYQQDPGMELHLIHYSYGVNSTEKGDLSSESTVSRIRTEHFPLTLESARPSHTSQYLCASSGGYPNTGELFFGEGSRLTVL.

The CDR3 region has the DNA TGTGCCAGTAGTATAAGGAGCCCGCACACTGAAGCTTTCTTT. It codes for CASSIRSPHTEAFF. The chain combines TRBV19 with TRBJ1-1; no clear D. Trimming cost V 2 bases and J 3 bases, with 10 bases left between them. This CDR3 comprises 14 residues. Per the germline V gene, CDR1 is LNHDA and CDR2 is SQIVND (reference sequence).

The chain employs TRBV5-6 and TRBJ1-1, with 8 bases lining up with TRBD1. Germline V CDR1 and CDR2: SGHDT, YYEEEE. This CDR3 is 15 amino acids long. With V trimmed by 1 base and J by 1 base, 3 bases remained unmatched. CDR3 nucleotide sequence: TGTGCCAGCAGCTTGCCTGGGACAGGGAACACTGAAGCTTTCTTT. Its translation: CASSLPGTGNTEAFF.

V usage is TRBV2 and J usage is TRBJ2-7; 9 nucleotides align to TRBD1. The V gene's germline CDR1 is SNHLY and CDR2 FYNNEI. V lost 6 bases, J lost 2 bases, and 5 bases stayed unmatched. This CDR3 spans 14 amino acids. The CDR3 loop is CASRARTGAYEQYF. The CDR3 DNA is TGTGCCAGCAGAGCCCGGACAGGGGCCTACGAGCAGTACTTC. Combining the CDR3 with reference TRBV2 and TRBJ2-7 gives the whole variable domain EPEVTQTPSHQVTQMGQEVILRCVPISNHLYFYWYRQILGQKVEFLVSFYNNEISEKSEIFDDQFSVERPDGSNFTLKIRSTKLEDSAMYFCASRARTGAYEQYFGPGTRLTVT.

A single count supports this clone. DNA of the CDR3: TGCAGCGTTGGCGCACTCTACGAGCAGTACTTC. Protein sequence: CSVGALYEQYF. The J gene is TRBJ2-7, the V gene TRBV29-1; unclear D gene. The V end lost 4 bases, the J end lost 3 bases, and 7 bases lay between the germline ends. The germline V gene encodes CDR1 SQVTM and CDR2 ANQGSEA. This CDR3 comprises 11 residues.

CDR3: CASSSRTGGVWDTEAFF. In DNA form, the CDR3 reads TGTGCCAGCAGCAGCCGGACAGGGGGCGTCTGGGACACTGAAGCTTTCTTT. This chain joins TRBV11-2 and TRBJ1-1; 11 nucleotides match TRBD1. CDR1 is SGHAT, CDR2 FQNNGV, per germline. The CDR3 consists of 17 residues. V trimming: 5 bases; J trimming: 3 bases; junction bases outside the gene matches: 11.

The chain has TRBV15 and TRBJ1-5; 12 bases line up with TRBD1. Germline assignment: CDR1 LNHNV and CDR2 YYDKDF (reference sequence). Losses at the gene ends were 6 bases for V and 7 bases for J; bases not matched to a gene: 4. The CDR3 contains 14 residues. CDR3 sequence: CATRGTGGDQPQHF. The CDR3 nucleotides are TGTGCCACCAGGGGGACAGGGGGCGACCAGCCCCAGCATTTT.

The genes are TRBV25-1 and TRBJ2-2, with TRBD1 as a possible D gene (6 bases). Trimming cost V 5 bases and J 5 bases, with 9 bases left between them. The CDR3 spans 13 residues. Germline CDR1 MGHDK, CDR2 SYGVNS. The CDR3 DNA follows: TGTGCCAGCAGTTGGACAGTGACCGGGGAGCTGTTTTTT. Encoded protein: CASSWTVTGELFF.

The rearrangement uses TRBV11-3 and TRBJ2-3; the D is unclear. Trimming took 6 bases from V and 3 from J, leaving 7 bases between them. Germline values: CDR1 SGHNT, CDR2 YENEEA. The CDR3 consists of 12 residues. The CDR3 region is CASSPGTDTQYF. The CDR3 bases are TGTGCCAGCAGTCCAGGAACAGATACGCAGTATTTT.

This chain connects TRBV5-1 to TRBJ2-2, with D possibly being TRBD1 (6 bases). V gave up 3 bases and J gave up 0 bases, with 9 bases separating them. The CDR3 extends over 15 amino acids. The germline CDR1 and CDR2 sequences are SGHRS and YFSETQ. The CDR3 spells CASSSGTPNTGELFF. CDR3 DNA: TGCGCCAGCAGCTCCGGGACACCGAACACCGGGGAGCTGTTTTTT.

V usage is TRBV19 and J usage is TRBJ2-7; 7 bases align to TRBD2. Germline V gives CDR1 LNHDA, CDR2 SQIVND (reference sequence). V was clipped by 5 bases and J by 0 bases; unmatched bases: 4. The CDR3 spans 14 residues. CDR3 coding DNA: TGTGCCAGTAGTGAGGCGGGGGTCTCCTACGAGCAGTACTTC. It codes for CASSEAGVSYEQYF.

This clone was counted once. The chain links TRBV6-5 to TRBJ1-3, with 8 bases aligning to TRBD1. The CDR3 is made up of 15 amino acids. The trim removed 6 bases at V and 3 bases at J, leaving 7 bases unmatched. The germline CDR1 and CDR2 sequences are MNHEY and SVGAGI. As DNA, the CDR3 is TGTGCCAGCAGACACGACAGGGGAAGTGGAAACACCATATATTTT. Residues: CASRHDRGSGNTIYF.

This chain uses TRBV6-5 with TRBJ1-2; 9 positions match TRBD1. This CDR3 contains 16 residues. V trimming: 4 bases; J trimming: 0 bases; junction bases outside the gene matches: 6. CDR1 is MNHEY and CDR2 is SVGAGI in the germline V gene. Written as DNA, the CDR3 is TGTGCCAGCAGTTGGGGGGACAGGGTGCCTAACTATGGCTACACCTTC. Amino acids: CASSWGDRVPNYGYTF.

The rearrangement links TRBV7-2 to TRBJ2-4; D gene unclear. The CDR3 covers 11 residues. V was pared by 5 bases and J by 15 bases, with 14 bases between. Germline assignment: CDR1 SGHTA and CDR2 FQGNSA. The CDR3 DNA reads as TGTGCCAGCAGCCCTGCTGTGCACTTGTACTTC. Protein: CASSPAVHLYF.

This rearrangement joins TRBV30 to TRBJ2-5, with a possible D match to TRBD2 (6 bases). Near its end, the DNA agrees better with TRBJ2-7, so the J call may be wrong. The length of the CDR3 is 13 residues. Germline loops: CDR1 GTSNPN, CDR2 SVGIG (reference sequence). CDR3 DNA: TGTGCCTGGAGGCGGGGAAGCTCCTACGAGCAGTACTTC. Its translation is CAWRRGSSYEQYF.

The rearrangement joins TRBV6-5 to TRBJ2-1; 8 nucleotides match TRBD1. The CDR3 has 14 amino acids. Per the germline V gene, CDR1 is MNHEY and CDR2 is SVGAGI. V lost 5 bases, J lost 3 bases, and 3 bases stayed unmatched. CDR3 amino acids: CASSDDRGYNEQFF. CDR3 nucleotides: TGTGCCAGCAGTGACGACAGGGGCTACAATGAGCAGTTCTTC.

This CDR3 is CSVGLDRGRQTQYF. The CDR3 DNA follows: TGCAGCGTTGGCCTGGACAGGGGGAGGCAGACCCAGTACTTC. The chain links TRBV29-1 to TRBJ2-5, with TRBD1 matching 10 bases. CDR1 and CDR2 (germline): SQVTM, ANQGSEA. The CDR3 runs 14 residues. The V gene end was trimmed by 4 bases and the J gene end by 6 bases; junction bases not matched to a gene: 8. The full variable domain, completed using reference TRBV29-1 and TRBJ2-5, is SAVISQKPSRDICQRGTSLTIQCQVDSQVTMMFWYRQQPGQSLTLIATANQGSEATYESGFVIDKFPISRPNLTFSTLTVSNMSPEDSSIYLCSVGLDRGRQTQYFGPGTRLLVL.

The chain combines TRBV27 with TRBJ2-3; D may be TRBD2 (7 bases). V was trimmed by 7 bases and J by 10 bases, leaving 24 bases between them. The CDR3 runs 15 residues. Germline V gene lookup returns CDR1 MNHEY and CDR2 SMNVEV (reference sequence). The CDR3 DNA is TGTGCCAGCACCCTTATCGGGGGGCGCCTCGGGGCGCAGTATTTT. This translates into CASTLIGGRLGAQYF.